The 4 T cell receptor beta chains in this list originate from one sample, sequenced in a study of PD-L1 blockade in urothelial cancer. Time point described: pretreatment peripheral blood. Profiling relied on immunoSEQ multiplex PCR, and the TCRdb table lists in-frame clones only, not all of them. This table holds 68,000 or so clones, about four fifths found once. The sample in question was PBMCs, obtained around atezolizumab (anti-PD-L1) treatment. The origin of the receptors is a man between 70 and 80 years old with urothelial cancer.

The V gene is TRBV25-1, the J gene TRBJ1-2; the D gene is possibly TRBD1 (5 bases). The CDR3 has 13 amino acids. Germline V gene lookup returns CDR1 MGHDK and CDR2 SYGVNS. The V gene lost 5 bases and the J gene lost 4 bases, with 11 bases spanning the gap. This chain's CDR3 is CASSFPGFYGYTF. The CDR3 DNA sequence: TGTGCCAGCAGTTTTCCAGGGTTCTATGGCTACACCTTC.

This clone was seen a handful of times. J is TRBJ2-2 and V is TRBV4-2, with TRBD1 identical over 9 bases. This CDR3 comprises 15 residues. Germline V gene sequence: CDR1 LGHNA, CDR2 YNFKEQ. Trimming took 1 base from V and 3 from J; bases not matched to a gene: 0. The CDR3 loop reads CASSQGQGDTGELFF. CDR3 sequence (DNA): TGTGCCAGCAGCCAAGGACAGGGGGACACCGGGGAGCTGTTTTTT.

The chain couples TRBV5-1 to TRBJ2-7, with 7 bases aligning to TRBD1. Germline loops: CDR1 SGHRS, CDR2 YFSETQ. Germline trimming cut 0 bases from V and 7 bases from J; bases unmatched to any gene: 7. This CDR3 region has 14 residues. In nucleotides, the CDR3 is TGCGCCAGCAGCTTGGCGGTTAGGGGGCTTGAGCAGTACTTC. It encodes CASSLAVRGLEQYF.

The count of this clone is one. The chain's CDR3 is CASSLEGYNTEAFF. The CDR3 region has the DNA TGCGCCAGCAGCTTGGAGGGGTATAACACTGAAGCTTTCTTT. The J gene is TRBJ1-1, the V gene TRBV5-1, with D tentatively TRBD1 (5 bases). Trimming left V 0 bases short and J 2 bases short, with 8 bases between. The length of the CDR3 is 14 residues. In germline, CDR1 is SGHRS, CDR2 YFSETQ.